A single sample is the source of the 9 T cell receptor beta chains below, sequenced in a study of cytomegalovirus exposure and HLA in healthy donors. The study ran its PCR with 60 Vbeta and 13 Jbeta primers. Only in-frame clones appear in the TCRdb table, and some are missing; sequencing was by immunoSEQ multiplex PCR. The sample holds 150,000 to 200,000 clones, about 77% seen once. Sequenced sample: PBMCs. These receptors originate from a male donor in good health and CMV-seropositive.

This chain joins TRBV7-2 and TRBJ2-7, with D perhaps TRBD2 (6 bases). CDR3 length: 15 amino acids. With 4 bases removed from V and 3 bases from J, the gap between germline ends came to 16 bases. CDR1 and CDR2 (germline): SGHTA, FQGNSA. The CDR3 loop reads CASSSPGGGIYEQYF. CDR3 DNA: TGTGCCAGCAGCTCCCCCGGCGGAGGGATCTACGAGCAGTACTTC. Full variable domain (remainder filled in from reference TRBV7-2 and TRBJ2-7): GAGVSQSPSNKVTEKGKDVELRCDPISGHTALYWYRQSLGQGLEFLIYFQGNSAPDKSGLPSDRFSAERTGGSVSTLTIQRTQQEDSAVYLCASSSPGGGIYEQYFGPGTRLTVT.

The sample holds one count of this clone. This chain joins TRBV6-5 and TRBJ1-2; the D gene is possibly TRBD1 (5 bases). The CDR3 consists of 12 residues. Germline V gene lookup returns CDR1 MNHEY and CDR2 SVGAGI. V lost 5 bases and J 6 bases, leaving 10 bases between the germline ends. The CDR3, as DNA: TGTGCCAGCAGTCCCGGGGGGGATGGCTACACCTTC. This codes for CASSPGGDGYTF.

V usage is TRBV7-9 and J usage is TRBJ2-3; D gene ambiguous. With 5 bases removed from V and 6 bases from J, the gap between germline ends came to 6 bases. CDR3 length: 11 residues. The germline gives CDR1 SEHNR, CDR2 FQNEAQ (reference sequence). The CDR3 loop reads CASSPLDTQYF. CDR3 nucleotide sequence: TGTGCCAGCAGCCCCCTGGATACGCAGTATTTT. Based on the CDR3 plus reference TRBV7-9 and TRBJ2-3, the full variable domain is DTGVSQNPRHKITKRGQNVTFRCDPISEHNRLYWYRQTLGQGPEFLTYFQNEAQLEKSRLLSDRFSAERPKGSFSTLEIQRTEQGDSAMYLCASSPLDTQYFGPGTRLTVL.

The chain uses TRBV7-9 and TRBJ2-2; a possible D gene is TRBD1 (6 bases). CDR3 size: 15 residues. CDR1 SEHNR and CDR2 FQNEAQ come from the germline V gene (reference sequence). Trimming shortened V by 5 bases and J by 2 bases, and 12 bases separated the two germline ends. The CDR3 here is CASSVLQGNTGELFF. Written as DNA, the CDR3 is TGTGCCAGCAGCGTACTACAGGGTAACACCGGGGAGCTGTTTTTT.

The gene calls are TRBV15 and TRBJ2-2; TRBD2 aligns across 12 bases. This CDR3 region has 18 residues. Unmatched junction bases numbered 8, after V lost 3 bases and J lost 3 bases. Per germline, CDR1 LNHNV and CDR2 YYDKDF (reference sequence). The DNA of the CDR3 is TGTGCCACCAGCAGCCTACTAGCGGGGGGTGGTTACACCGGGGAGCTGTTTTTT. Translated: CATSSLLAGGGYTGELFF.

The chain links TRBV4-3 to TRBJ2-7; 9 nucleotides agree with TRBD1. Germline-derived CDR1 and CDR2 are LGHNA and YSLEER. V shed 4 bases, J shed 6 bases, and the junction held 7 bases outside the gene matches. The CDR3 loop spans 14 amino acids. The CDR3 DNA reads TGCGCCAGCAGCCCCGGGACAGGGACCTCCGAGCAGTACTTC. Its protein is CASSPGTGTSEQYF.

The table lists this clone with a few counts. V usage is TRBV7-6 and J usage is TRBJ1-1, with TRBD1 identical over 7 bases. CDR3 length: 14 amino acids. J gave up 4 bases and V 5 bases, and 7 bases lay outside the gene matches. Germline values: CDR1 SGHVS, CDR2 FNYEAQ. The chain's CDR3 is CASSAQGTSTEAFF. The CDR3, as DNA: TGTGCCAGCAGCGCACAGGGGACATCCACTGAAGCTTTCTTT.

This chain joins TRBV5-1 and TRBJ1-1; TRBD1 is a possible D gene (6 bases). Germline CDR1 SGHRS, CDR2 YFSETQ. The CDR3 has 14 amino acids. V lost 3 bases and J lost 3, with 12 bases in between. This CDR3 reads CASSSQGQDTEAFF. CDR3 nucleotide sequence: TGCGCCAGCAGCTCACAGGGCCAGGACACTGAAGCTTTCTTT.

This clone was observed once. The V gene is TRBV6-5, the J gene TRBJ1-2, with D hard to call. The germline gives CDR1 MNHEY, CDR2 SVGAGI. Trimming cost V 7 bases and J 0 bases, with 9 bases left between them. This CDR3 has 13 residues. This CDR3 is CASKSASNYGYTF. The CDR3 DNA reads TGTGCCAGCAAGTCTGCGTCTAACTATGGCTACACCTTC.